Listed here are 25 T cell receptor beta chains from one sample, sequenced in a study of blood T cell repertoires in COVID-19 (dated by TCRdb to 2020 to 2021). The method behind the library was the immunoSEQ multiplex PCR assay. TCRdb provides this immuneACCESS table in a form limited to in-frame rearrangements. Some clones are lacking; in checked studies, under half of them reflect an unresolved V gene, and why the rest are absent is not known. The sample has about 73,000 clones on record, about four fifths of them singletons. Jointly, the top ten make up 20% to 25% of the sample. Sequencing was carried out using peripheral blood. Receptors originate from a woman aged 70 to 79 with acute or convalescent COVID-19.

The chain uses TRBV6-5 and TRBJ1-1; 10 nucleotides match TRBD1. After removal of 10 bases from V and 7 bases from J, the junction contained 12 bases not matched to a gene. The germline V gene has CDR1 MNHEY and CDR2 SVGAGI. The CDR3 covers 14 residues. The CDR3 region has the DNA TGTGCCACACAGGACAGGGGGAAATGGGTTGAAGCTTTCTTT. Its protein is CATQDRGKWVEAFF.

The chain carries TRBV19 and TRBJ1-3; TRBD1 matches at 7 bases. V was clipped by 4 bases and J by 2 bases; unmatched bases: 2. The CDR3 sequence is 14 residues long. Germline values: CDR1 LNHDA, CDR2 SQIVND (reference sequence). CDR3 sequence reads: CASSTDRAGNTIYF. The CDR3 nucleotides read TGTGCCAGTAGTACCGACAGGGCTGGAAACACCATATATTTT.

The chain links TRBV27 to TRBJ1-3; TRBD1 agrees at 8 bases. The CDR3 has 18 residues. Germline assignment: CDR1 MNHEY and CDR2 SMNVEV (reference sequence). Trimming took 3 bases from V and 0 from J; bases not matched to a gene: 10. CDR3 loop: CASSLVGTGKSSGNTIYF. CDR3 bases: TGTGCCAGCAGTTTGGTCGGGACAGGCAAGAGCTCTGGAAACACCATATATTTT.

This clone was seen once. The chain recombines TRBV3-1 (or the pseudogene TRBV3-2) with TRBJ1-3; D is undetermined. CDR1 is LGHDT and CDR2 is YNNKEL in the germline V gene (reference sequence). This CDR3 has 15 residues. Trimming shortened V by 2 bases and J by 2 bases, and 10 bases separated the two germline ends. The CDR3: CASSQLGGAGNTIYF. The CDR3 DNA reads TGTGCCAGCAGCCAACTTGGCGGAGCTGGAAACACCATATATTTT.

This clone was counted a single time. The rearrangement links TRBV6-1 to TRBJ2-1; D perhaps matches TRBD1 (5 bases). Germline V CDR1 and CDR2: MNHNS, SASEGT. V was shortened by 7 bases and J by 5 bases, with 9 bases between the two germline ends. This CDR3 region has 12 residues. CDR3 sequence reads: CASKGINNEQFF. CDR3 DNA: TGTGCCAGCAAGGGGATTAACAATGAGCAGTTCTTC.

The chain is built from TRBV7-3 and TRBJ1-3, with D possibly being TRBD1 (5 bases). V was pared by 2 bases and J by 0 bases, with 11 bases between. Germline values: CDR1 SGHTA, CDR2 FQGTGA. This CDR3 is built from 16 residues. Here the CDR3 reads CASSLGAASSGNTIYF. The CDR3 DNA reads TGTGCCAGCAGCTTAGGGGCAGCAAGCTCTGGAAACACCATATATTTT.

V is TRBV11-2 and J is TRBJ1-2, with 8 positions matching TRBD1. V trimming: 0 bases; J trimming: 8 bases; junction bases outside the gene matches: 14. Germline CDR1 is SGHAT and CDR2 is FQNNGV. The CDR3 length is 17 residues. CDR3 protein: CASSLDPKDRAVVGYTF. DNA of the CDR3: TGTGCCAGCAGCTTAGACCCGAAGGACAGGGCTGTTGTAGGCTACACCTTC.

The chain links TRBV5-1 to TRBJ2-5; D possibly corresponds to TRBD1 (5 bases). V shed 2 bases and J shed 4 bases, with 18 bases lying between them. The V gene's germline CDR1 is SGHRS and CDR2 YFSETQ. CDR3 size: 16 residues. The CDR3 coding sequence is TGCGCCAGCAGCTTACGCCGCCGAGGTCAGGGAGAGACCCAGTACTTC. Protein: CASSLRRRGQGETQYF. Complete variable domain (other parts from reference TRBV5-1 and TRBJ2-5): KAGVTQTPRYLIKTRGQQVTLSCSPISGHRSVSWYQQTPGQGLQFLFEYFSETQRNKGNFPGRFSGRQFSNSRSEMNVSTLELGDSALYLCASSLRRRGQGETQYFGPGTRLLVL.

V gene TRBV9 combines with J gene TRBJ2-7; TRBD1 might be the D (6 bases). The V end was cut by 4 bases, the J end by 5 bases, with 16 bases between. This CDR3 has 14 amino acids. Germline lookup yields CDR1 SGDLS and CDR2 YYNGEE. As DNA, the CDR3 is TGTGCCAGCAGCACCCGGGACATCCTGAACGAGCAGTACTTC. Residues: CASSTRDILNEQYF.

The rearrangement uses TRBV19 and TRBJ1-5, with TRBD1 matching over 12 bases. CDR3 length: 18 amino acids. V gave up 8 bases and J gave up 2 bases; unmatched junction bases: 13. Per the germline V gene, CDR1 is LNHDA and CDR2 is SQIVND (reference sequence). CDR3 sequence reads: CASRAGTGGGWGNQPQHF. The CDR3 DNA is TGTGCCAGTCGCGCCGGGACAGGGGGCGGATGGGGCAATCAGCCCCAGCATTTT.

The V and J genes are TRBV9 and TRBJ1-2, with 8 positions matching TRBD1. The germline V gene has CDR1 SGDLS and CDR2 YYNGEE. The CDR3 consists of 15 residues. Trimming took 3 bases from V and 2 from J; bases not matched to a gene: 6. Here the CDR3 reads CASSGQGASNYGYTF. The CDR3 coding sequence is TGTGCCAGCAGCGGGCAGGGGGCAAGCAACTATGGCTACACCTTC.

V is TRBV7-2 and J is TRBJ2-7; D unresolved. V was trimmed by 1 base and J by 6 bases, leaving 10 bases between them. Germline loops: CDR1 SGHTA, CDR2 FQGNSA. This CDR3 comprises 13 residues. The CDR3 nucleotides read TGTGCCAGCAGCTTAGATCTAGTCGGCGAGCAGTACTTC. Translation gives CASSLDLVGEQYF.

V is TRBV5-1 and J is TRBJ2-7; TRBD2 agrees at 8 bases. The junction had 6 bases not matched to a gene; V was cut back by 1 base and J by 6 bases. CDR1 SGHRS and CDR2 YFSETQ come from the germline V gene. The CDR3 sequence is 14 residues long. The CDR3, as DNA: TGCGCCAGCAGCTTGACAGCGGGAGCTATCGAGCAGTACTTC. This encodes CASSLTAGAIEQYF.

The chain is built from TRBV7-8 and TRBJ2-7, with a tentative D call TRBD2 (6 bases). The CDR3 length is 14 residues. Per germline, CDR1 SGHVS and CDR2 FQNEAQ. V was trimmed by 5 bases and J by 0 bases, leaving 11 bases between them. CDR3 residues: CASSAGRFSYEQYF. As DNA, the CDR3 is TGTGCCAGCAGCGCGGGGCGTTTCTCCTACGAGCAGTACTTC.

This sequence joins TRBV2 and TRBJ2-1; tentatively, D is TRBD1 (5 bases). The CDR3 is made up of 11 amino acids. Germline V gene sequence: CDR1 SNHLY, CDR2 FYNNEI. V shed 8 bases and J shed 4 bases, with 6 bases lying between them. CDR3 loop: CASGAYNEQFF. DNA of the CDR3: TGTGCCAGCGGGGCTTACAATGAGCAGTTCTTC.

The V call is TRBV3-1 (or the pseudogene TRBV3-2), the J call TRBJ1-2, with unresolved D. The CDR3 consists of 13 residues. Trimming removed 5 bases from V and 6 bases from J, with 13 bases in between. In germline, CDR1 is LGHDT, CDR2 YNNKEL (reference sequence). The CDR3 protein is CASSKVLQHGYTF. The CDR3 DNA is TGTGCCAGCAGCAAAGTTCTACAGCATGGCTACACCTTC.

This chain links TRBV7-3 with TRBJ2-1; D is perhaps TRBD2 (5 bases). Germline V gene data show CDR1 as SGHTA and CDR2 as FQGTGA. The CDR3 has 14 residues. V shed 0 bases and J shed 9 bases, with 12 bases lying between them. CDR3 residues: CASSLTAAAGEQFF. The DNA for the CDR3 is TGTGCCAGCAGCTTAACGGCAGCGGCGGGTGAGCAGTTCTTC. Full variable domain (remainder filled in from reference TRBV7-3 and TRBJ2-1): GAGVSQTPSNKVTEKGKYVELRCDPISGHTALYWYRQSLGQGPEFLIYFQGTGAADDSGLPNDRFFAVRPEGSVSTLKIQRTERGDSAVYLCASSLTAAAGEQFFGPGTRLTVL.

The chain carries TRBV28 and TRBJ2-7, with TRBD2 as a possible D gene (5 bases). The germline V gene encodes CDR1 MDHEN and CDR2 SYDVKM. Deletions cut 6 bases from V and 3 bases from J, with 24 bases between. The CDR3 length is 17 residues. CDR3 region: CASSTPQAARRNYEQYF. CDR3 nucleotide sequence: TGTGCCAGCAGCACCCCTCAAGCGGCAAGGAGAAACTACGAGCAGTACTTC.

The rearrangement joins TRBV28 to TRBJ1-2, with 7 bases lining up with TRBD1. The trim removed 6 bases at V and 4 bases at J, leaving 14 bases unmatched. This CDR3 contains 16 residues. Germline CDR1 MDHEN, CDR2 SYDVKM. CDR3 in amino acids: CASRPPGPSGGYGYTF. CDR3 DNA sequence: TGTGCCAGCAGACCCCCTGGCCCTTCAGGGGGCTATGGCTACACCTTC.

The sample holds one count of this clone. J is TRBJ1-1 and V is TRBV9; D is perhaps TRBD1 (5 bases). The CDR3 covers 15 residues. Germline values: CDR1 SGDLS, CDR2 YYNGEE. V lost 6 bases and J lost 4, with 19 bases in between. CDR3 sequence reads: CASTSTPGGGTEAFF. DNA for the CDR3: TGTGCCAGCACCTCCACCCCGGGGGGAGGCACTGAAGCTTTCTTT. Full variable domain (outside the CDR3, taken from reference TRBV9 and TRBJ1-1): DSGVTQTPKHLITATGQRVTLRCSPRSGDLSVYWYQQSLDQGLQFLIQYYNGEERAKGNILERFSAQQFPDLHSELNLSSLELGDSALYFCASTSTPGGGTEAFFGQGTRLTVV.

The gene calls are TRBV18 and TRBJ1-3; D unclear. Trimming took off 2 bases at V and 3 bases at J, with 8 bases between the two ends. The V gene's germline CDR1 is KGHSH and CDR2 LQKENI. This CDR3 region has 14 residues. CDR3 sequence: CASSPGGIGNTIYF. The CDR3 nucleotides read TGTGCCAGCTCACCAGGAGGGATTGGAAACACCATATATTTT.

V usage is TRBV7-9 and J usage is TRBJ1-1; TRBD1 matches at 7 bases. The germline V gene encodes CDR1 SEHNR and CDR2 FQNEAQ (reference sequence). CDR3 length equals 14 residues. The J segment lost 11 bases and the V segment lost 5 bases, leaving 14 bases of the junction unmatched. The CDR3 coding sequence is TGTGCCAGCAGCCCAAACTTTCAACAGGGGCCTGCTTTCTTT. This codes for CASSPNFQQGPAFF.

DNA of the CDR3: TGTGCCAGCAGCGCGAACACAGGGGCCTTGGGGGAGCTGTTTTTT. This sequence encodes CASSANTGALGELFF. This chain connects TRBV9 to TRBJ2-2, with 7 bases fitting TRBD1. The CDR3 totals 15 residues. Germline values: CDR1 SGDLS, CDR2 YYNGEE. V shed 3 bases and J 8 bases; nucleotides not matched to a gene: 10. The whole variable domain, filled in from reference TRBV9 and TRBJ2-2, reads DSGVTQTPKHLITATGQRVTLRCSPRSGDLSVYWYQQSLDQGLQFLIQYYNGEERAKGNILERFSAQQFPDLHSELNLSSLELGDSALYFCASSANTGALGELFFGEGSRLTVL.

The chain carries TRBV6-5 and TRBJ1-5; D not resolved. This CDR3 is 15 amino acids long. Germline V gene sequence: CDR1 MNHEY, CDR2 SVGAGI. V lost 0 bases, J lost 7 bases, and 13 bases lay in between. The CDR3 DNA reads TGTGCCAGCAGTTACTCGTACGGGTTCGGGCAGCCCCAGCATTTT. Its translation is CASSYSYGFGQPQHF.

The chain couples TRBV28 to TRBJ1-6; possibly TRBD1 for D (6 bases). Trimming cost V 5 bases and J 8 bases, with 13 bases left between them. The CDR3 extends over 14 amino acids. CDR1 and CDR2 from the germline V gene are MDHEN and SYDVKM. The CDR3 nucleotides are TGTGCCAGCAGTCGTCCCAGGGGCTATTCACCCCTCCACTTT. Its translation is CASSRPRGYSPLHF.